Sequencing of this TCR beta chain was carried out in a study of cytomegalovirus exposure and HLA in healthy donors. Study-level results: It is likely that the observed cluster of highly shared sequence variants was a sequencing artifact.

Details on this clone: Its target is unknown.

PCR primers comprised 60 Vbeta and 13 Jbeta primers. Measured with immunoSEQ multiplex PCR; TCRdb has only the in-frame clones, and not every one. The profile shows 150,000 to 200,000 clones, approximately 86% of them singletons. J gave up 5 bases and V 3 bases, and 4 bases lay outside the gene matches. The CDR3 totals 13 residues. Germline CDR1 and CDR2: SQVTM and ANQGSEA. The clonotype was recovered from a woman in her late teens or twenties in good health and CMV-seronegative. The specimen was PBMCs. The V call is TRBV29-1, the J call TRBJ1-5; 7 bases align to TRBD1. The CDR3 here is CSVETGPDQPQHF. CDR3 bases: TGCAGCGTTGAGACAGGGCCCGATCAGCCCCAGCATTTT.